The source of this TCR beta chain is a study of blood T cell repertoires in COVID-19. Study-wide context: The samples span acute and convalescent COVID-19 from the United States, Italy and Spain.

How the authors handled the data: The assay estimated nucleated cells by amplifying reference gene primers. The protocol was immunoSEQ multiplex PCR, while the TCRdb copy is restricted to in-frame clones and leaves out a portion. That table gives V, J and clone size, and the DNA gave D and trimming. The table has over 100,000 clones, about four fifths seen once; the top ten hold roughly 3.4%. Germline loops: CDR1 ENHRY, CDR2 SYGVKD. V lost 3 bases to trimming and J lost 8 bases, with 11 bases between them. The CDR3 loop spans 13 amino acids. The receptor was derived from a woman of 80 years or more with active or convalescent COVID-19. Sequenced input: peripheral blood. The rearrangement joins TRBV10-3 to TRBJ2-1; a possible D gene is TRBD2 (5 bases). The DNA for the CDR3 is TGTGCCATCAGTGAACTAGTCGGCGATGAGCAGTTCTTC. It encodes CAISELVGDEQFF.